The 2 T cell receptor beta chains in this list originate from one sample, sequenced in a study of blood T cells in healthy people across ages. A second roughly 6 to 11 cycle PCR used barcoded and J-beta primers. TCRdb redid the calling of the 5' RACE reads with MiXCR, one entry per CDR3 protein. Found here are fewer than 650,000 distinct CDR3 sequences, about 25% of them singletons; the top ten hold 3% to 4%. These data are also associated with another study on T cells of mothers and their children.

Sequencing was carried out using blood. Source of these receptors: a boy aged 2-15 years in good health.

This clonotype was found a few times. The genes are TRBV20-1 and TRBJ2-2; unclear D gene. V lost 3 bases and J lost 0, with 5 bases in between. CDR3 length equals 13 residues. Germline V lookup: CDR1 DFQATT, CDR2 SNEGSKA (reference sequence). The CDR3 spells CSASPSNTGELFF. The CDR3 DNA reads TGCAGTGCTAGCCCTTCGAACACCGGGGAGCTGTTTTTT.

V is TRBV29-1 and J is TRBJ1-1, with D uncertain. V lost 2 bases to trimming and J lost 6 bases, with 7 bases between them. Germline V gene lookup returns CDR1 SQVTM and CDR2 ANQGSEA. The CDR3 consists of 11 residues. CDR3 nucleotides: TGCAGCGTTGAACGGCGGCCTGAAGCTTTCTTT. It specifies CSVERRPEAFF.